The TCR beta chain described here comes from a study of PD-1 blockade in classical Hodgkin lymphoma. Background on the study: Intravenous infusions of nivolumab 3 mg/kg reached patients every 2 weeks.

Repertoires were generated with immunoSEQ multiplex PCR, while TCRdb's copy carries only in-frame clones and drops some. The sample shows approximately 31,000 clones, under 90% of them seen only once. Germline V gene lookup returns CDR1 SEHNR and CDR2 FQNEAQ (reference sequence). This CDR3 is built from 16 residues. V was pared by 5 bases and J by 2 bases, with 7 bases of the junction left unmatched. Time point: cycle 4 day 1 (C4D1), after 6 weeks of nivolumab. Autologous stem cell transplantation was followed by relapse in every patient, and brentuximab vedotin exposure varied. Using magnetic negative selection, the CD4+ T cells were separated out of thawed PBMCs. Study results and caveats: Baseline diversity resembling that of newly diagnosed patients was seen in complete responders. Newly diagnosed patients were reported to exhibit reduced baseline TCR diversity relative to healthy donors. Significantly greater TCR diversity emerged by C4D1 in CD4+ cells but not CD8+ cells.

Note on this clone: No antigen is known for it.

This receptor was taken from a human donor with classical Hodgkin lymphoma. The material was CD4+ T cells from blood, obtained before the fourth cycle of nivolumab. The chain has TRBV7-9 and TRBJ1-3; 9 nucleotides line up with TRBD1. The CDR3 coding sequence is TGTGCCAGCAGCCTACAGGGGGCTATCGCTGGAAACACCATATATTTT. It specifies CASSLQGAIAGNTIYF.